The clone carrying this T cell receptor beta chain was detected only once. Its cognate antigen is unknown. Method: immunoSEQ multiplex PCR; TCRdb's copy keeps in-frame clones and lacks some. Here the sample spans some 320,000 clones, 87% being singletons. These data originate in a study of cytomegalovirus exposure and HLA in healthy donors. The study's findings and limits: The TCR clusters that emerged in the first cohort tended, a later analysis found, to co-occur in the 120 validation repertoires. Cytomegalovirus status was reportedly diagnosed by the classifier with high specificity and sensitivity. In vitro data verified a few CMV-associated chains as specific for CMV antigens.

The clonotype originates from a young woman in good health and CMV-seropositive. Sequencing was performed on PBMCs.

Here the CDR3 DNA reads TGCGCCAGCAGCCCTACGAGGGGGCCGGGGGAGCTGTTTTTT. This encodes CASSPTRGPGELFF. The chain combines TRBV5-1 with TRBJ2-2, with 7 bases that match TRBD1. The CDR3 has 14 residues. Germline CDR1 reads SGHRS; CDR2 reads YFSETQ. V lost 4 bases to trimming and J lost 8 bases; unmatched junction nucleotides: 8.